These T cell receptor beta chains were read from a single sample in a study of blood T cell repertoires in COVID-19. Sequenced by immunoSEQ multiplex PCR; TCRdb stores in-frame clones only, minus some. This table holds 130,000 or so clones, almost 85% found once. Source material: peripheral blood. The receptors originated from a man in his 60s with acute or convalescent COVID-19. Both conserved end residues are part of each CDR3. D genes are given only for firm matches. A clone size is listed for some rows: how often the clone was seen (once, few, many), or a class if it is expanded.

j_call: TRBJ2-1
v_call: TRBV5-1
d_call: -
clone_size: -
cdr3_aa: CASSLHREGNEQFF
cdr3_nt: TGCGCCAGCAGCTTGCACCGGGAAGGTAATGAGCAGTTCTTC

j_call: TRBJ1-6
v_call: TRBV29-1
d_call: TRBD1
clone_size: once
cdr3_aa: CSGWEPGQGHNSPLHF
cdr3_nt: TGCAGCGGCTGGGAGCCGGGACAGGGTCATAATTCACCCCTCCACTTT

j_call: TRBJ2-2
v_call: TRBV5-1
d_call: TRBD2
clone_size: once
cdr3_aa: CASSLGASGSLSTGELFF
cdr3_nt: TGCGCCAGCAGCTTGGGTGCTAGCGGGAGTTTGAGCACCGGGGAGCTGTTTTTT

j_call: TRBJ2-5
v_call: TRBV24-1
d_call: -
clone_size: once
cdr3_aa: CATSDLRFTGGGGETQYF
cdr3_nt: TGTGCCACCAGTGATCTGCGTTTCACGGGGGGCGGAGGAGAGACCCAGTACTTC

j_call: TRBJ1-2
v_call: TRBV25-1
d_call: -
clone_size: -
cdr3_aa: CASSEFADYGYTF
cdr3_nt: TGTGCCAGCAGTGAGTTTGCAGACTATGGCTACACCTTC

j_call: TRBJ1-1
v_call: TRBV5-1
d_call: -
clone_size: -
cdr3_aa: CASSLVVGRRMNTEAFF
cdr3_nt: TGCGCCAGCAGCTTGGTAGTGGGTAGGAGAATGAACACTGAAGCTTTCTTT

j_call: TRBJ2-1
v_call: TRBV3-1/TRBV3-2
d_call: TRBD2
clone_size: -
cdr3_aa: CASSLLPMTSGYNEQFF
cdr3_nt: TGTGCCAGCAGCCTCCTCCCCATGACTAGCGGCTACAATGAGCAGTTCTTC

j_call: TRBJ1-5
v_call: TRBV19
d_call: -
clone_size: -
cdr3_aa: CASNRGNNQPQHF
cdr3_nt: TGTGCCAGTAACCGGGGAAACAATCAGCCCCAGCATTTT

j_call: TRBJ1-2
v_call: TRBV19
d_call: -
clone_size: -
cdr3_aa: CASSITPSLVYRAYGYTF
cdr3_nt: TGTGCCAGTAGTATAACCCCGTCGCTTGTCTACAGGGCCTATGGCTACACCTTC

j_call: TRBJ2-5
v_call: TRBV7-2
d_call: -
clone_size: -
cdr3_aa: CASSLGRRGETQYF
cdr3_nt: TGTGCCAGCAGCTTGGGGAGGAGGGGAGAGACCCAGTACTTC

j_call: TRBJ1-2
v_call: TRBV19
d_call: -
clone_size: once
cdr3_aa: CASSTEGETGLNYGYTF
cdr3_nt: TGTGCCAGTAGTACCGAGGGAGAGACGGGACTTAACTATGGCTACACCTTC

j_call: TRBJ1-1
v_call: TRBV5-1
d_call: -
clone_size: -
cdr3_aa: CASSLELPSENTEAFF
cdr3_nt: TGCGCCAGCAGCTTGGAGCTACCCTCCGAGAACACTGAAGCTTTCTTT

j_call: TRBJ2-1
v_call: TRBV3-1/TRBV3-2
d_call: TRBD2
clone_size: -
cdr3_aa: CASSQDPGLAGGPYNEQFF
cdr3_nt: TGTGCCAGCAGCCAAGATCCAGGGCTAGCGGGAGGTCCCTACAATGAGCAGTTCTTC

j_call: TRBJ1-2
v_call: TRBV12-3/TRBV12-4
d_call: TRBD1
clone_size: -
cdr3_aa: CASRGTDYGYTF
cdr3_nt: TGTGCCAGCAGGGGGACAGACTATGGCTACACCTTC

j_call: TRBJ2-7
v_call: TRBV27
d_call: TRBD1
clone_size: -
cdr3_aa: CASSPSGQGLYEQYF
cdr3_nt: TGTGCCAGCAGTCCCTCGGGACAGGGGCTTTACGAGCAGTACTTC

j_call: TRBJ1-1
v_call: TRBV9
d_call: -
clone_size: -
cdr3_aa: CASSARGRQDTEAFF
cdr3_nt: TGTGCCAGCAGCGCCAGGGGCCGTCAGGACACTGAAGCTTTCTTT

j_call: TRBJ2-1
v_call: TRBV24-1
d_call: TRBD2
clone_size: -
cdr3_aa: CATSDPGTSEYNEQFF
cdr3_nt: TGTGCCACCAGTGACCCCGGGACTAGCGAGTACAATGAGCAGTTCTTC

j_call: TRBJ1-1
v_call: TRBV18
d_call: -
clone_size: -
cdr3_aa: CASSPFFSDTEAFF
cdr3_nt: TGTGCCAGCTCACCATTTTTTTCGGACACTGAAGCTTTCTTT

j_call: TRBJ1-4
v_call: TRBV4-1
d_call: -
clone_size: -
cdr3_aa: CASSQDPGITNEKLFF
cdr3_nt: TGCGCCAGCAGCCAAGATCCGGGAATAACTAATGAAAAACTGTTTTTT

j_call: TRBJ1-1
v_call: TRBV19
d_call: -
clone_size: -
cdr3_aa: CASSLRRVGTEAFF
cdr3_nt: TGTGCCAGTAGTCTGCGACGGGTCGGGACTGAAGCTTTCTTT

j_call: TRBJ2-5
v_call: TRBV15
d_call: TRBD1
clone_size: -
cdr3_aa: CATSRDRGSQETQYF
cdr3_nt: TGTGCCACCAGCCGTGACAGGGGCTCCCAAGAGACCCAGTACTTC

j_call: TRBJ2-1
v_call: TRBV6-5
d_call: TRBD2
clone_size: -
cdr3_aa: CASSLAGGAYNEQFF
cdr3_nt: TGTGCCAGCAGTCTAGCGGGAGGGGCCTACAATGAGCAGTTCTTC

j_call: TRBJ2-5
v_call: TRBV9
d_call: TRBD2
clone_size: -
cdr3_aa: CASSVGSSGTGTQYF
cdr3_nt: TGTGCCAGCAGCGTAGGGTCTAGCGGGACTGGGACCCAGTACTTC

j_call: TRBJ1-2
v_call: TRBV7-2
d_call: -
clone_size: once
cdr3_aa: CASSLESGNYGYTF
cdr3_nt: TGTGCCAGCAGCTTAGAATCCGGGAACTATGGCTACACCTTC

j_call: TRBJ2-7
v_call: TRBV5-1
d_call: TRBD1
clone_size: -
cdr3_aa: CASSFGTGNYEQYF
cdr3_nt: TGCGCCAGCAGCTTTGGGACAGGGAACTACGAGCAGTACTTC

j_call: TRBJ1-2
v_call: TRBV4-1
d_call: -
clone_size: -
cdr3_aa: CASSQDEMPGHYGYTF
cdr3_nt: TGCGCCAGCAGCCAAGATGAGATGCCAGGGCACTATGGCTACACCTTC

j_call: TRBJ1-5
v_call: TRBV19
d_call: TRBD1
clone_size: -
cdr3_aa: CASSISRGNQPQHF
cdr3_nt: TGTGCCAGTAGTATATCCAGGGGGAATCAGCCCCAGCATTTT

j_call: TRBJ1-3
v_call: TRBV5-1
d_call: -
clone_size: -
cdr3_aa: CASSEGQSGNTIYF
cdr3_nt: TGCGCCAGCAGCGAAGGACAGTCTGGAAACACCATATATTTT

j_call: TRBJ1-4
v_call: TRBV6-1
d_call: -
clone_size: -
cdr3_aa: CASSEVGATNEKLFF
cdr3_nt: TGTGCCAGCAGTGAAGTCGGAGCAACTAATGAAAAACTGTTTTTT

j_call: TRBJ2-1
v_call: TRBV5-6
d_call: TRBD2
clone_size: once
cdr3_aa: CASEPGLEYNEQFF
cdr3_nt: TGTGCCAGTGAACCGGGACTAGAGTACAATGAGCAGTTCTTC

j_call: TRBJ2-7
v_call: TRBV5-1
d_call: TRBD1
clone_size: -
cdr3_aa: CASSLEPPGGGEQYF
cdr3_nt: TGCGCCAGCAGCTTGGAGCCCCCAGGGGGCGGCGAGCAGTACTTC

j_call: TRBJ1-5
v_call: TRBV4-1
d_call: -
clone_size: -
cdr3_aa: CASSQAPGGNQPQHF
cdr3_nt: TGCGCCAGCAGCCAAGCCCCGGGGGGCAATCAGCCCCAGCATTTT

j_call: TRBJ2-1
v_call: TRBV24-1
d_call: TRBD2
clone_size: -
cdr3_aa: CATSDTSGSNEQFF
cdr3_nt: TGTGCCACCAGTGATACTAGCGGGAGCAATGAGCAGTTCTTC

j_call: TRBJ1-5
v_call: TRBV30
d_call: -
clone_size: -
cdr3_aa: CAWSVLSGNQPQHF
cdr3_nt: TGTGCCTGGAGTGTACTTTCGGGGAATCAGCCCCAGCATTTT

j_call: TRBJ2-2
v_call: TRBV7-9
d_call: -
clone_size: -
cdr3_aa: CASRLPRPSTGELFF
cdr3_nt: TGTGCCAGCAGACTTCCTAGGCCCTCCACCGGGGAGCTGTTTTTT

j_call: TRBJ2-2
v_call: TRBV5-1
d_call: -
clone_size: once
cdr3_aa: CASSLAGAGGGTGELFF
cdr3_nt: TGCGCCAGCAGCTTGGCCGGCGCAGGGGGAGGAACCGGGGAGCTGTTTTTT

j_call: TRBJ2-7
v_call: TRBV11-3
d_call: TRBD2
clone_size: once
cdr3_aa: CASSPRTSGDEQYF
cdr3_nt: TGTGCCAGCAGCCCCCGGACTAGCGGGGACGAGCAGTACTTC

j_call: TRBJ1-2
v_call: TRBV4-1
d_call: -
clone_size: -
cdr3_aa: CASSLPTGTTYGYTF
cdr3_nt: TGCGCCAGCAGCCTTCCCACCGGGACAACCTATGGCTACACCTTC

j_call: TRBJ2-7
v_call: TRBV5-6
d_call: -
clone_size: few
cdr3_aa: CASSFRGIGLSYEQYF
cdr3_nt: TGTGCCAGCAGCTTTCGCGGGATAGGTCTCTCCTACGAGCAGTACTTC

j_call: TRBJ2-1
v_call: TRBV11-3
d_call: -
clone_size: -
cdr3_aa: CASSLDPARPNEQFF
cdr3_nt: TGTGCCAGCAGCTTAGATCCGGCCAGGCCCAATGAGCAGTTCTTC

j_call: TRBJ2-3
v_call: TRBV5-1
d_call: TRBD2
clone_size: once
cdr3_aa: CASSLDGASGTDTQYF
cdr3_nt: TGCGCCAGCAGCTTGGATGGAGCTAGCGGAACAGATACGCAGTATTTT

j_call: TRBJ1-4
v_call: TRBV4-2
d_call: -
clone_size: -
cdr3_aa: CASSQDTTGEKLFF
cdr3_nt: TGTGCCAGCAGCCAGGACACAACAGGGGAAAAACTGTTTTTT

j_call: TRBJ2-7
v_call: TRBV11-2
d_call: -
clone_size: -
cdr3_aa: CASSLDRTLSTEQYF
cdr3_nt: TGTGCCAGCAGCTTAGATCGGACACTTTCTACGGAGCAGTACTTC

j_call: TRBJ2-3
v_call: TRBV6-2/TRBV6-3
d_call: -
clone_size: -
cdr3_aa: CASSYYYTDTQYF
cdr3_nt: TGTGCCAGCAGTTACTACTACACAGATACGCAGTATTTT

j_call: TRBJ2-1
v_call: TRBV9
d_call: TRBD2
clone_size: -
cdr3_aa: CASSSRSLAGRVDSSYNEQFF
cdr3_nt: TGTGCCAGCAGCTCAAGGAGTCTAGCGGGGCGTGTAGATAGCTCCTACAATGAGCAGTTCTTC